These 22 T cell receptor beta chains were sequenced from one sample in a study of identical twins (dated by TCRdb to between 2015 and 2016). Library generation was performed with 5' RACE. Sequencing was performed on an Illumina HiSeq 2000. TCRdb trimmed public reads at Q25 via fastp, called clones via MiXCR and kept in-frame beta chains. Each CDR3 protein appears once, grouped with its most common genes and DNA. The table for this sample lists under 450,000 distinct CDR3 sequences; approximately 17% of them were counted only once. Around 12% of the sample is in the top ten clones. The sequenced material came from naive T cells sorted from blood. What the cell subset or site label conveys for this sample: cells isolated with a human naive T-cell isolation kit. The receptors originated from a man aged 45 to 65 in good health.

This clonotype has more than one count but fewer than ten. The V call is TRBV6-4, the J call TRBJ2-7; D tentatively fits TRBD1 or TRBD2 (5 bases each). With 11 bases removed from V and 4 bases from J, the gap between germline ends came to 15 bases. Looked up from germline, CDR1 is MRHNA and CDR2 is SNTAGT. This CDR3 region has 12 residues. The CDR3 loop reads CAGHASRYEQYF. The CDR3 nucleotides are TGTGCCGGACATGCTAGCAGGTACGAGCAGTACTTC.

This clonotype was seen more than once but under ten times. This chain links TRBV30 with TRBJ2-3; either TRBD1 or TRBD2 may supply D (6 bases each). There are 12 residues in the CDR3. The germline gives CDR1 GTSNPN, CDR2 SVGIG (reference sequence). The germline V and J ends were trimmed by 5 bases and 4 bases, with 10 bases remaining between them. The CDR3 reads CAWVRGPDTQYF. CDR3 nucleotide sequence: TGTGCCTGGGTTCGGGGGCCAGATACGCAGTATTTT. Supplemented by reference TRBV30 and TRBJ2-3, the full variable domain reads SQTIHQWPATLVQPVGSPLSLECTVEGTSNPNLYWYRQAAGRGLQLLFYSVGIGQISSEVPQNLSASRPQDRQFILSSKKLLLSDSGFYLCAWVRGPDTQYFGPGTRLTVL.

This clonotype appeared a few times. The J gene is TRBJ2-5, the V gene TRBV7-2, with D unresolved. Trimming took 1 base from V and 4 from J, leaving 4 bases between them. Germline assignment: CDR1 SGHTA and CDR2 FQGNSA. The CDR3 runs to 12 residues. CDR3 residues: CASSLDPETQYF. CDR3 DNA: TGTGCCAGCAGCTTAGACCCAGAGACCCAGTACTTC.

V gene TRBV15 combines with J gene TRBJ2-1; 13 nucleotides align to TRBD2. Germline V gene data show CDR1 as LNHNV and CDR2 as YYDKDF (reference sequence). The CDR3 loop spans 15 amino acids. The ends lost 4 bases at V and 10 bases at J; junction bases unmatched: 7. This CDR3 reads CATSTSRTSGSEQFF. CDR3 sequence (DNA): TGTGCCACCAGCACCAGTCGGACTAGCGGGAGCGAGCAGTTCTTC.

The rearrangement joins TRBV5-1 to TRBJ2-7; TRBD2 matches at 14 bases. Germline V CDR1 and CDR2: SGHRS, YFSETQ. The CDR3 runs to 17 residues. Germline trimming cut 5 bases from V and 3 bases from J; bases unmatched to any gene: 10. In DNA form, the CDR3 reads TGCGCCAGCAGGCCGGGACTAGCGGGAGTTGAAGTCTACGAGCAGTACTTC. Translation gives CASRPGLAGVEVYEQYF.

The chain carries TRBV7-6 and TRBJ1-1; TRBD1 is a possible D gene (6 bases). The CDR3 covers 13 residues. Germline lookup yields CDR1 SGHVS and CDR2 FNYEAQ. V was shortened by 4 bases and J by 5 bases, with 11 bases between the two germline ends. The CDR3 DNA is TGTGCCAGCAGCTCCAGGGGAGATACTGAAGCTTTCTTT. This codes for CASSSRGDTEAFF.

Ten or more counts support this clonotype. The gene calls are TRBV29-1 and TRBJ2-1, with a tentative D call TRBD2 (5 bases). V lost 4 bases, J lost 4 bases, and 11 bases lay in between. CDR1 and CDR2 from the germline V gene are SQVTM and ANQGSEA. CDR3 size: 13 residues. CDR3 nucleotide sequence: TGCAGCGTTGTTGAGGGATCATACAATGAGCAGTTCTTC. It is translated as CSVVEGSYNEQFF.

CDR3 in DNA: TGTGCCATCACTTCGGGGATATCAAACACCGGGGAGCTGTTTTTT. Translated, it gives CAITSGISNTGELFF. The J gene is TRBJ2-2, the V gene TRBV10-3; D possibly corresponds to TRBD2 (5 bases). Trimming left V 7 bases short and J 2 bases short, with 14 bases between. This CDR3 spans 15 amino acids. Germline V gene lookup returns CDR1 ENHRY and CDR2 SYGVKD.

The V call is TRBV18, the J call TRBJ2-5; weak D call: TRBD1 (5 bases). V was cut by 3 bases and J by 5 bases, with 22 bases left in between. Looked up from germline, CDR1 is KGHSH and CDR2 is LQKENI. The length of the CDR3 is 17 residues. Written as DNA, the CDR3 is TGTGCCAGCTCACCTTTGGTCCAGGGCGGCCCGTGGGAGACCCAGTACTTC. Translated: CASSPLVQGGPWETQYF.

This clonotype showed up just a few times. The V and J genes are TRBV10-3 and TRBJ2-7; D may be TRBD1 or TRBD2 (5 bases each). With 3 bases removed from V and 2 bases from J, the gap between germline ends came to 14 bases. This CDR3 region has 15 residues. Germline CDR1 ENHRY, CDR2 SYGVKD. CDR3 loop: CAISESRDGAYEQYF. DNA for the CDR3: TGTGCCATCAGTGAATCCCGGGACGGAGCCTACGAGCAGTACTTC.

Ten or more counts support this clonotype. V is TRBV6-2 or TRBV6-3 and J is TRBJ2-1, with 10 bases lining up with TRBD1. V shed 6 bases, J shed 5 bases, and the junction held 7 bases outside the gene matches. Germline V CDR1 and CDR2: MNHEY, SVGEGT. This CDR3 comprises 15 residues. The CDR3 DNA is TGTGCCAGCAGCCCCGACAGGGGGCGCGACAATGAGCAGTTCTTC. Its protein product is CASSPDRGRDNEQFF.

This clonotype was detected a few times. The chain employs TRBV6-5 and TRBJ2-7; 10 bases align to TRBD2. This CDR3 is built from 17 residues. CDR1 is MNHEY, CDR2 SVGAGI, per germline. The ends lost 0 bases at V and 6 bases at J; junction bases unmatched: 11. This CDR3 reads CASSYSVVAGGKAEQYF. Here the CDR3 DNA reads TGTGCCAGCAGTTACTCGGTGGTAGCGGGAGGAAAAGCCGAGCAGTACTTC.

The J gene is TRBJ2-1, the V gene TRBV30; D may be TRBD2 (6 bases). Trimming took off 2 bases at V and 3 bases at J, with 11 bases between the two ends. The CDR3 is 14 residues long. The V gene's germline CDR1 is GTSNPN and CDR2 SVGIG (reference sequence). The CDR3 loop is CAWSLGRGYNEQFF. Written as DNA, the CDR3 is TGTGCCTGGAGTCTGGGGCGGGGCTACAATGAGCAGTTCTTC.

This clonotype was seen a few times. V usage is TRBV28 and J usage is TRBJ1-2, with a possible D match to TRBD1 (6 bases). Deletions cut 5 bases from V and 4 bases from J, with 17 bases between. There are 15 residues in the CDR3. Per germline, CDR1 MDHEN and CDR2 SYDVKM. This chain's CDR3 is CASSPLGQSGYGYTF. The CDR3 DNA is TGTGCCAGCAGTCCCCTCGGACAGTCAGGCTATGGCTACACCTTC.

This clonotype was recorded a few times. The rearrangement uses TRBV20-1 and TRBJ2-7; perhaps TRBD1 as D (5 bases). The germline V and J ends were trimmed by 4 bases and 9 bases, with 16 bases remaining between them. The CDR3 runs 12 residues. Germline V lookup: CDR1 DFQATT, CDR2 SNEGSKA (reference sequence). This chain's CDR3 is CSAILRGKGQYF. As DNA, the CDR3 is TGCAGTGCTATACTTAGGGGAAAGGGGCAGTACTTC.

CDR3 sequence reads: CASSYSPSRYEQYF. The CDR3 DNA reads TGTGCCAGCAGTTACTCGCCTAGCAGATACGAGCAGTACTTC. The chain recombines TRBV6-5 with TRBJ2-7, with a tentative D call TRBD2 (5 bases). There are 14 residues in the CDR3. V lost 0 bases and J lost 4, with 10 bases in between. CDR1 is MNHEY, CDR2 SVGAGI, per germline.

The V call is TRBV6-6, the J call TRBJ1-3; no clear D gene. CDR1 is MNHNY, CDR2 SVGAGI, per germline (reference sequence). Trimming took 7 bases from V and 4 from J, leaving 11 bases between them. This CDR3 has 13 residues. CDR3 residues: CASNLGGGNTIYF. The CDR3 DNA reads TGTGCCAGCAACCTGGGTGGGGGAAACACCATATATTTT.

V and J are TRBV15 and TRBJ2-7, with D hard to call. V was shortened by 3 bases and J by 2 bases, with 8 bases between the two germline ends. The CDR3 sequence is 13 residues long. From germline, CDR1 is LNHNV and CDR2 YYDKDF (reference sequence). The chain's CDR3 is CATSSGMAYEQYF. The DNA for the CDR3 is TGTGCCACCAGCAGTGGGATGGCCTACGAGCAGTACTTC. Full variable domain (outside the CDR3, taken from reference TRBV15 and TRBJ2-7): DAMVIQNPRYQVTQFGKPVTLSCSQTLNHNVMYWYQQKSSQAPKLLFHYYDKDFNNEADTPDNFQSRRPNTSFCFLDIRSPGLGDTAMYLCATSSGMAYEQYFGPGTRLTVT.

This clonotype was detected many times. The V call is TRBV10-3, the J call TRBJ2-3; D tentatively reads TRBD1 or TRBD2 (5 bases each). V gave up 0 bases and J gave up 2 bases, with 9 bases separating them. CDR3 size: 15 residues. The V gene's germline CDR1 is ENHRY and CDR2 SYGVKD. CDR3 nucleotides: TGTGCCATCAGTGAGTCGGGGGAATCCACAGATACGCAGTATTTT. Its protein product is CAISESGESTDTQYF.

This rearrangement joins TRBV12-3 or TRBV12-4 to TRBJ1-2, with 9 positions matching TRBD1. This CDR3 is 14 amino acids long. V gave up 6 bases and J gave up 3 bases; unmatched junction bases: 5. The CDR3 coding sequence is TGTGCCAGCAGGACGGACAGGGGAGACTATGGCTACACCTTC. Its protein is CASRTDRGDYGYTF.

The chain uses TRBV4-3 and TRBJ2-2; D is ambiguous. Per the germline V gene, CDR1 is LGHNA and CDR2 is YSLEER. V lost 1 base to trimming and J lost 4 bases, with 7 bases between them. CDR3 length: 14 residues. CDR3 DNA sequence: TGCGCCAGCAGCCAAGTTTTACGCACCGGGGAGCTGTTTTTT. Protein product: CASSQVLRTGELFF.

J is TRBJ2-1 and V is TRBV7-6; TRBD2 matches at 8 bases. CDR3 length: 15 residues. Germline V CDR1 and CDR2: SGHVS, FNYEAQ. The V gene end was trimmed by 5 bases and the J gene end by 8 bases; junction bases not matched to a gene: 11. The CDR3 here is CASSTLAGSVDEQFF. CDR3 nucleotide sequence: TGTGCCAGCAGCACCTTAGCGGGGTCGGTCGATGAGCAGTTCTTC.